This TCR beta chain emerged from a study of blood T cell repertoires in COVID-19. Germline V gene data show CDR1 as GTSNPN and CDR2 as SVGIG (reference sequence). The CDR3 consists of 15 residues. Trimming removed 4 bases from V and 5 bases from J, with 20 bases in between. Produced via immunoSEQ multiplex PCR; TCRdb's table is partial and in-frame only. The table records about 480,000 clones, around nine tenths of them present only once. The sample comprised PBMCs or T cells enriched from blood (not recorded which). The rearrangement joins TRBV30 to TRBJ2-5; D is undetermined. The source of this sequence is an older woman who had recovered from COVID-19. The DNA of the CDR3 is TGTGCCTGGACCATGTCGGTCAGCGTGGTGGAGACCCAGTACTTC. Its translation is CAWTMSVSVVETQYF.